This TCR beta chain appears in the sequencing data of a study of blood T cell repertoires in COVID-19. Data came from immunoSEQ multiplex PCR; TCRdb stores just in-frame clones and leaves some out. Found here are under 400,000 clones, around 90% of them singletons; the top ten hold 3% to 4.5%. CDR3 length equals 16 residues. The germline V gene encodes CDR1 MNHNY and CDR2 SVGAGI (reference sequence). Trimming stripped 0 bases from V and 9 bases from J, with 20 bases between. The sequencing input was peripheral blood. This TCR derives from a woman aged 60-75 years with COVID-19, enrolled during active disease. The chain recombines TRBV6-6 with TRBJ1-1, with D maybe TRBD1 (5 bases). The CDR3 DNA sequence: TGTGCCAGCAGTTACTCGTTGGAGACCCCCAAGGGGAAAGCTTTCTTT. It yields the protein CASSYSLETPKGKAFF.